Following are 27 T cell receptor beta chains from one sample sequenced in a study of T cell responses to AZD1222 COVID-19 vaccine. Libraries were prepared by immunoSEQ multiplex PCR; TCRdb keeps only in-frame clonotypes and omits some of them. The sample shows roughly 130,000 clones, 86% of them seen only once. The sample in question was peripheral blood, obtained on day 0 of AZD1222 vaccination. All receptors derive from an adult in good health.

The CDR3 nucleotides read TGTGCCAGCGGGGTAGACAGTCCAGATACGCAGTATTTT. Its translation is CASGVDSPDTQYF. The chain joins TRBV12-3 or TRBV12-4 to TRBJ2-3, with D possibly TRBD1 on 5 matching bases. Deletions cut 8 bases from V and 4 bases from J, with 13 bases between. The CDR3 is made up of 13 amino acids.

The rearrangement joins TRBV7-8 to TRBJ1-2; tentative D call: TRBD1 (6 bases). The CDR3 has 12 residues. Trimming took off 5 bases at V and 8 bases at J, with 12 bases between the two ends. Germline CDR1 reads SGHVS; CDR2 reads FQNEAQ. The CDR3 reads CASSQTGLGYTF. As DNA, the CDR3 is TGTGCCAGCAGCCAGACAGGTCTAGGCTACACCTTC.

V is TRBV18 and J is TRBJ2-1; TRBD2 matches at 10 bases. With 0 bases clipped from V and 11 bases from J, the junction kept 7 bases outside the gene matches. CDR1 and CDR2 (germline): KGHSH, LQKENI. The CDR3 extends over 15 amino acids. The CDR3 reads CASSPPLAGDVKQFF. The DNA for the CDR3 is TGTGCCAGCTCACCACCTCTAGCGGGAGATGTGAAGCAGTTCTTC.

The J gene is TRBJ1-3, the V gene TRBV6-1; D unclear. CDR1 MNHNS and CDR2 SASEGT come from the germline V gene. V gave up 0 bases and J gave up 4 bases, with 7 bases separating them. The length of the CDR3 is 14 residues. In DNA form, the CDR3 reads TGTGCCAGCAGTGAAGCTGGAGGGGGAAACACCATATATTTT. Its protein product is CASSEAGGGNTIYF.

This clone was counted only a few times. The chain carries TRBV7-2 and TRBJ2-7; TRBD2 agrees at 12 bases. This CDR3 has 16 amino acids. Germline V gives CDR1 SGHTA, CDR2 FQGNSA. V dropped 4 bases and J dropped 7; count of bases not matched to a gene: 11. The CDR3 DNA sequence: TGTGCCAGCAGCTCGCAGACTAGCGGGAGAAGAGGTGAGCAGTACTTC. It is translated as CASSSQTSGRRGEQYF.

Comment on this clone: Sequence at one end of the junction differs from germline and may be a read error. The same CDR3 arises from other DNA sequences in this sample as well. The V gene is TRBV6-5, the J gene TRBJ1-2, with D unclear. The CDR3 contains 14 residues. The V gene's germline CDR1 is MNHEY and CDR2 SVGAGI. In DNA, the CDR3 is TGTGCCAGCAGCTACTCCGGATTCAACTATGGCTACACCTTC. Encoded protein: CASSYSGFNYGYTF.

The chain couples TRBV4-3 to TRBJ1-5, with D uncertain. The CDR3 spans 17 residues. Germline V gene sequence: CDR1 LGHNA, CDR2 YSLEER. Trimming removed 0 bases at V and 1 base at J, with 13 bases between. The CDR3 here is CASSQDLEGSSNQPQHF. The CDR3 DNA sequence: TGCGCCAGCAGCCAAGACCTCGAAGGTTCAAGCAATCAGCCCCAGCATTTT.

The V and J genes are TRBV5-6 and TRBJ2-7; D gene unclear. V lost 1 base to trimming and J lost 0 bases, with 8 bases between them. This CDR3 region has 14 residues. Germline assignment: CDR1 SGHDT and CDR2 YYEEEE. In nucleotides, the CDR3 is TGTGCCAGCAGCTTGTCGGTCGGCTCCTACGAGCAGTACTTC. Protein product: CASSLSVGSYEQYF.

The rearrangement joins TRBV5-1 to TRBJ1-4, with 8 nucleotides matching TRBD1. The CDR3 has 14 amino acids. V shed 0 bases and J 7 bases; nucleotides not matched to a gene: 2. Germline V gene data show CDR1 as SGHRS and CDR2 as YFSETQ. CDR3 bases: TGCGCCAGCAGCTTGGCAGGGGGCTTTGAAAAACTGTTTTTT. This translates into CASSLAGGFEKLFF.

This chain links TRBV5-1 with TRBJ1-2; the match to TRBD1 covers 7 bases. V lost 5 bases and J lost 4; bases outside the gene matches: 8. This CDR3 has 14 amino acids. Per the germline V gene, CDR1 is SGHRS and CDR2 is YFSETQ. The CDR3 DNA sequence: TGCGCCAGCAGTAGGGACAGCTACGGCTATGGCTACACCTTC. Amino acid sequence: CASSRDSYGYGYTF.

The chain employs TRBV7-2 and TRBJ2-7, with D possibly TRBD2 on 6 matching bases. V lost 1 base to trimming and J lost 0 bases, with 13 bases between them. Germline CDR1 SGHTA, CDR2 FQGNSA. The CDR3 covers 16 residues. The CDR3 reads CASSLVGGPSSYEQYF. CDR3 DNA: TGTGCCAGCAGCTTAGTGGGGGGTCCCTCCTCCTACGAGCAGTACTTC. Variable domain in full (rest from reference TRBV7-2 and TRBJ2-7): GAGVSQSPSNKVTEKGKDVELRCDPISGHTALYWYRQSLGQGLEFLIYFQGNSAPDKSGLPSDRFSAERTGGSVSTLTIQRTQQEDSAVYLCASSLVGGPSSYEQYFGPGTRLTVT.

The genes are TRBV10-3 and TRBJ1-4, with D possibly matching TRBD1 (6 bases). V was trimmed by 0 bases and J by 11 bases, leaving 16 bases between them. The CDR3 contains 15 residues. CDR1 ENHRY and CDR2 SYGVKD come from the germline V gene. In DNA, the CDR3 is TGTGCCATCAGTGAGTCGAAGAAAGGCGGGGGCAAACTGTTTTTT. It codes for CAISESKKGGGKLFF.

The CDR3 is CASRFNGNSPLHF. Here the CDR3 DNA reads TGTGCCAGCCGCTTTAACGGTAATTCACCCCTCCACTTT. The V gene is TRBV27, the J gene TRBJ1-6; D gene ambiguous. Between the trimmed V and J ends, which lost 8 bases and 6 bases, there was a span of 11 bases. Germline-derived CDR1 and CDR2 are MNHEY and SMNVEV (reference sequence). This CDR3 comprises 13 residues.

Only one count was recorded for this clone. This chain links TRBV30 with TRBJ1-2, with D perhaps TRBD1 (5 bases). This CDR3 region has 14 residues. CDR1 and CDR2 from the germline V gene are GTSNPN and SVGIG (reference sequence). Trimming removed 5 bases at V and 8 bases at J, with 21 bases between. CDR3 sequence reads: CAWDSLTGVEGYTF. The CDR3 bases are TGTGCCTGGGACTCCCTTACAGGAGTAGAGGGCTACACCTTC.

The gene calls are TRBV7-7 and TRBJ2-7; a possible D gene is TRBD2 (6 bases). Trimming pared 4 bases from V and 6 bases from J, leaving 16 bases between. The CDR3 is 14 amino acids. The V gene's germline CDR1 is SSHAT and CDR2 FNYEAQ (reference sequence). The CDR3 coding sequence is TGTGCCAGCAGCTCCACTGGGACTGATGGCGAGCAGTACTTC. Encoded protein: CASSSTGTDGEQYF.

This chain uses TRBV25-1 with TRBJ2-3; D not certain. Trimming removed 4 bases at V and 4 bases at J, with 12 bases between. The CDR3 loop spans 14 amino acids. Germline CDR1 and CDR2: MGHDK and SYGVNS. The CDR3 protein is CASSVLLGADTQYF. The CDR3 region has the DNA TGTGCCAGCAGTGTTCTGTTAGGTGCAGATACGCAGTATTTT.

As regards this clone: A junction end diverges from the germline sequence, so it may reflect a read error. The chain employs TRBV6-5 and TRBJ2-2; D is possibly TRBD2 (6 bases). The CDR3 sequence is 15 residues long. Germline loops: CDR1 MNHEY, CDR2 SVGAGI. CDR3 loop: CASSSHGSNIGELFF. In DNA, the CDR3 is TGTGCCAGCAGTTCGCACGGGAGCAACATCGGGGAGCTGTTTTTT.

This clone was recorded only once. This rearrangement joins TRBV12-3 or TRBV12-4 to TRBJ1-2; a weak D match, TRBD1 (6 bases). The CDR3 spans 13 residues. V was pared by 5 bases and J by 5 bases, with 12 bases between. This CDR3 is CASSITGRYGYTF. The CDR3 nucleotides read TGTGCCAGCAGTATTACAGGGCGGTATGGCTACACCTTC.

V and J are TRBV19 and TRBJ1-5; no clear D gene. The CDR3 spans 13 residues. Germline V lookup: CDR1 LNHDA, CDR2 SQIVND (reference sequence). Trimming took off 5 bases at V and 0 bases at J, with 5 bases between the two ends. The CDR3 bases are TGTGCCAGTAGTCAGAATAGCAATCAGCCCCAGCATTTT. It yields the protein CASSQNSNQPQHF.

V usage is TRBV4-1 and J usage is TRBJ2-7, with D tentatively TRBD2 (6 bases). Looked up from germline, CDR1 is MGHRA and CDR2 is YSYEKL. V was trimmed by 1 base and J by 7 bases, leaving 11 bases between them. There are 13 residues in the CDR3. The CDR3 DNA follows: TGCGCCAGCAGCCAAGCCGGGAGTTTTGAGCAGTACTTC. Amino acid sequence: CASSQAGSFEQYF.

The V gene is TRBV9, the J gene TRBJ2-4; 7 positions agree with TRBD1. V was pared by 4 bases and J by 0 bases, with 16 bases of the junction left unmatched. There are 19 residues in the CDR3. Germline CDR1 is SGDLS and CDR2 is YYNGEE. CDR3 DNA sequence: TGTGCCAGCAGCCACCCTAGGGGTAGGGGGCCTTTAGCCAAAAACATTCAGTACTTC. Translated: CASSHPRGRGPLAKNIQYF.

The chain links TRBV11-2 to TRBJ2-2, with 9 bases that match TRBD2. The CDR3 is 14 amino acids. CDR1 and CDR2 from the germline V gene are SGHAT and FQNNGV. After removal of 3 bases from V and 6 bases from J, the junction contained 2 bases not matched to a gene. CDR3 DNA: TGTGCCAGCAGCTTTGCGGGGGGGCCCGGGGAGCTGTTTTTT. This gives the protein CASSFAGGPGELFF.

In regard to this clone: An end of the junction does not agree with germline; a read error may underlie this. The rearrangement uses TRBV20-1 and TRBJ2-3; no firm D call. The CDR3 spans 10 residues. Looked up from germline, CDR1 is DFQATT and CDR2 is SNEGSKA (reference sequence). The CDR3 nucleotides read TGCAGTGCTAAAGGACGGTTGGTGCATTTT. Translating gives CSAKGRLVHF.

The V gene is TRBV21-1, the J gene TRBJ1-5; the table's D call of TRBD1 was not tested on the DNA. TRBV21-1 is a listed pseudogene. CDR3 length: 19 amino acids. The DNA of the CDR3 is TGTGCCAGCAGTCCAACAGGGGGCTTTTGCCCTACGATTGATCAGCCCCAGCATTTT. Its translation: CASSPTGGFCPTIDQPQHF.

The chain recombines TRBV5-4 with TRBJ1-1; 8 bases are a match to TRBD1. J lost 5 bases, V lost 4 bases, and 13 bases had no gene match. CDR1 and CDR2 (germline): SGHNT, YYREEE (reference sequence). This CDR3 contains 16 residues. The CDR3 sequence is CASSARQGNWDTEAFF. CDR3 coding DNA: TGTGCCAGCAGCGCGCGACAGGGGAATTGGGATACTGAAGCTTTCTTT.

V is TRBV9 and J is TRBJ1-3; D not certain. Deletions cut 0 bases from V and 3 bases from J, with 16 bases between. This CDR3 comprises 17 residues. Per the germline V gene, CDR1 is SGDLS and CDR2 is YYNGEE. CDR3 region: CASSVGLRGRLGNTIYF. The CDR3 DNA reads as TGTGCCAGCAGCGTAGGGTTGAGAGGGCGCCTTGGAAACACCATATATTTT.

This clone was found a few times. This sequence joins TRBV19 and TRBJ2-1; 14 nucleotides line up with TRBD2. After removal of 5 bases from V and 9 bases from J, the junction contained 12 bases not matched to a gene. CDR3 length: 17 amino acids. Germline CDR1 and CDR2: LNHDA and SQIVND (reference sequence). Written as DNA, the CDR3 is TGTGCCAGTAGTCTAGGACTAGCGGGGGGCCGCGAAGCTGAGCAGTTCTTC. It yields the protein CASSLGLAGGREAEQFF.